Here is one TCR beta chain with its context. Antigen: not known. The junction does not match germline at one end; this may be a read error. TCRdb re-analysed the multiplex PCR reads in MiXCR, keeping a single row per CDR3 protein. The sample has about 230,000 distinct CDR3 sequences, about 30% seen once; the top ten hold 1.3% to 1.5%. This sample was taken from a study of breast tumors, draining lymph nodes, adjacent tissues. The study, taken as a whole, reports: Compared with lymph nodes, tumors were less diverse; compared with nontumor tissue, more. Findings are consistent with lymph node origin and intratumoral expansion of most tumor T cells.

Breast cancer patients provided tissue from their axillary draining lymph nodes. This CDR3 is 16 amino acids long. CDR1 is SGHNT and CDR2 is YYREEE in the germline V gene (reference sequence). This TCR was recovered from a female donor with breast cancer. Some clones in this sample may be carry-over from other donors' samples. Sequenced input: axillary lymph node tissue. The J gene is TRBJ2-5, the V gene TRBV5-4; a possible D gene is TRBD2 (7 bases). The CDR3 spells CASSLGGGRSQEIQYF. CDR3 DNA sequence: TGTGCCAGCAGCTTGGGGGGGGGGCGCTCACAAGAGATCCAGTACTTC.